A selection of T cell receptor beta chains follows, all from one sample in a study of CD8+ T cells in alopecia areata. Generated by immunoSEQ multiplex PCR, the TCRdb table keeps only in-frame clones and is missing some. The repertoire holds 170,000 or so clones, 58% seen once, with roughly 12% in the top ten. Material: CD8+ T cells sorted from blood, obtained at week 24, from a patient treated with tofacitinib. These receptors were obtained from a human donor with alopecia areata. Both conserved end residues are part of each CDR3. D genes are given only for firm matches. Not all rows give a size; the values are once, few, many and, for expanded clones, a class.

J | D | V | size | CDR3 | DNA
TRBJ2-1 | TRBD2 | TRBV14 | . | CASSHLGGSSYNEQFF | TGTGCCAGCAGCCATTTGGGGGGGAGCTCCTACAATGAGCAGTTCTTC
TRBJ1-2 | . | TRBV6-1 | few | CASSEWVSDTTIDGYTF | TGTGCCAGCAGTGAATGGGTGTCAGACACTACCATTGATGGCTACACCTTC
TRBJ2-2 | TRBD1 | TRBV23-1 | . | CARPHRGETIGTGELFF | TGCGCCAGACCCCACAGGGGAGAAACTATAGGCACCGGGGAGCTGTTTTTT
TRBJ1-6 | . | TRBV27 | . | CATGLYNSPLHF | TGTGCAACGGGGCTTTATAATTCACCCCTCCACTTT
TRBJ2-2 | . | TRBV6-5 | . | CASSYGDTNTGELFF | TGTGCCAGCAGTTACGGTGATACGAACACCGGGGAGCTGTTTTTT
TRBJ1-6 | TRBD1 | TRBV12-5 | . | CASGKGQEYRNSPLHF | TGTGCTAGTGGAAAGGGACAGGAGTACCGTAATTCACCCCTCCACTTT
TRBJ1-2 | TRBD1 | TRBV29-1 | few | CSVLDREWGGYTF | TGCAGCGTATTGGACAGGGAGTGGGGCGGCTACACCTTC
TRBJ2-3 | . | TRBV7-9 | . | CASYRLNTQYF | TGTGCCAGCTACCGTCTGAATACGCAGTATTTT
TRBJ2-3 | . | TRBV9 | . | CASSQYATDTQYF | TGTGCCAGCAGCCAATACGCCACAGATACGCAGTATTTT
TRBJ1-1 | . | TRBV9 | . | CASSGRGSEAFF | TGTGCCAGCAGCGGAAGGGGGTCCGAAGCTTTCTTT
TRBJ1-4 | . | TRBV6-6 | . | CASTSGREDGEKLFF | TGTGCCAGCACCTCTGGCAGGGAGGACGGTGAAAAACTGTTTTTT
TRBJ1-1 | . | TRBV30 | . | CAFPFEAFF | TGTGCCTTTCCGTTCGAAGCTTTCTTT
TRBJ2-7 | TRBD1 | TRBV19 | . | CASSMSVDRVYEQYF | TGTGCCAGTAGTATGAGCGTTGACAGGGTCTACGAGCAGTACTTC
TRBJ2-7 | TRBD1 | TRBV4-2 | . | CASSQGRTGSYEQYF | TGTGCCAGCAGCCAAGGGCGGACAGGGAGCTACGAGCAGTACTTC
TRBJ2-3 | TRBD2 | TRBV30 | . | CAWSVFGGGTDTQYF | TGTGCCTGGAGTGTCTTTGGCGGGGGGACAGATACGCAGTATTTT
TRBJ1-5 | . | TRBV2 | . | CASQTVNQPQHF | TGTGCCAGCCAGACAGTAAATCAGCCCCAGCATTTT
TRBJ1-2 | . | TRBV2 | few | CASHMGREDYGYTF | TGTGCCAGCCATATGGGGCGCGAGGACTATGGCTACACCTTC
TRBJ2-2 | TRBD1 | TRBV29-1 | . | CSVAFVEGARGGELFF | TGCAGCGTCGCCTTTGTTGAGGGGGCGCGAGGCGGGGAGCTGTTTTTT
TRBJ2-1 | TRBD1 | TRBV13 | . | CASSRDRYNEQFF | TGTGCCAGCAGCCGGGACAGATACAATGAGCAGTTCTTC
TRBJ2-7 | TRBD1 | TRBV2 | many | CASSDQGAREQYF | TGTGCCAGCAGTGATCAGGGGGCAAGAGAGCAGTACTTC
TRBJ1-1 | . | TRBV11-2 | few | CASSYRWNTEAFF | TGTGCCAGCAGCTATAGATGGAACACTGAAGCTTTCTTT
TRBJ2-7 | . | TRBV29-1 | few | CSVEKDTPYEQYF | TGCAGCGTTGAAAAGGACACACCCTACGAGCAGTACTTC
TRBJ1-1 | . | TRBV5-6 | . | CASSLGTIEAFF | TGTGCCAGCAGCCTAGGCACAATTGAAGCTTTCTTT
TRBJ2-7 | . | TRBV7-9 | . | CASSLSETFTYEQYF | TGTGCCAGCAGCTTATCGGAGACTTTCACCTACGAGCAGTACTTC
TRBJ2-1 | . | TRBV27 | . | CASSLRENNEQFF | TGTGCCAGCAGTTTACGGGAGAACAATGAGCAGTTCTTC
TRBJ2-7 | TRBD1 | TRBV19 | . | CASDRGNGYEQYF | TGTGCCAGCGACAGGGGGAATGGGTACGAGCAGTACTTC
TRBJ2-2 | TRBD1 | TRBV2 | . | CASSTPGQGTGELFF | TGTGCCAGCAGTACACCGGGACAGGGAACCGGGGAGCTGTTTTTT
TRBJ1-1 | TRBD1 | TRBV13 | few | CASSSLRDRVSTEAFF | TGTGCCAGCAGCTCCCTCCGGGACAGGGTGAGCACTGAAGCTTTCTTT
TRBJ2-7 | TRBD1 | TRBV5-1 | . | CASSGQGAIEQYF | TGCGCCAGCAGTGGACAGGGGGCGATCGAGCAGTACTTC
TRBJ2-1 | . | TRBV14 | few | CASSLGQVSDEQFF | TGTGCCAGCAGTCTAGGCCAGGTTTCCGATGAGCAGTTCTTC
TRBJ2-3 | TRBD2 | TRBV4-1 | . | CASSQVGGDVDTQYF | TGCGCCAGCAGCCAAGTTGGGGGGGATGTGGATACGCAGTATTTT